This entry concerns a single T cell receptor beta chain. Germline CDR1 and CDR2: MNHNS and SASEGT. The V end lost 2 bases, the J end lost 12 bases, and 14 bases lay between the germline ends. The CDR3 has 12 residues. This sample is drawn from a study of blood T cell repertoires in COVID-19. Study at large: PBMCs, B-cell-depleted T cells, or T cells provided the cDNA or gDNA that made up the material.

As handled by the study authors: Reference gene primer amplification gave nucleated cell count estimates. Generated by immunoSEQ multiplex PCR, the TCRdb table keeps only in-frame clones and is missing some. For V, J and clone size, that table is used; D and trimming come from the DNA. The sample consists of about 290,000 clones, 86% of them appearing once. The receptor was derived from a woman between 25 and 40 years old with active or convalescent COVID-19. Input material: peripheral blood. This rearrangement joins TRBV6-1 to TRBJ2-7; possible D gene TRBD1, 5 bases. The chain's CDR3 is CASSERGGSGYF. The CDR3 nucleotides are TGTGCCAGCAGTGAAAGGGGCGGTTCAGGGTACTTC.